Listed below are T cell receptor beta chains from one sample, sequenced in a study of cytomegalovirus exposure and HLA in healthy donors. The protocol was immunoSEQ multiplex PCR, while the TCRdb copy is restricted to in-frame clones and leaves out a portion. The top ten hold 1.5% to 2% of the sample, which has some 190,000 clones, around 82% seen once. The specimen was PBMCs. The source is a man aged 40-50 years in good health and CMV-seropositive. CDR3s leave out the opening cysteine and the closing phenylalanine or tryptophan. Each record gives: V gene, J gene, CDR3 protein.

TRBV7-2,TRBJ2-7,ASSLANGEIYEQY
TRBV5-4,TRBJ2-1,ASSFQEGRNEQF
TRBV28,TRBJ1-6,ASSSPGQGTPLH
TRBV6-5,TRBJ1-5,ASSYGDDQPQH
TRBV18,TRBJ1-1,ASSPVTGGRTEAF
TRBV29-1,TRBJ2-5,SVESLEGGETQY
TRBV2,TRBJ2-7,ASSATGYEQY
TRBV5-4,-,ASRGQGTDEQY
TRBV5-1,TRBJ1-3,ASSLGRSRLSGNTIY
TRBV21-1,TRBJ2-7,ASTDRAGGSYEQY
TRBV9,TRBJ2-4,ASSVGGGGRIQNIQY
TRBV2,TRBJ2-1,ASSGRNEQF
TRBV5-8,TRBJ1-1,ASSLPGRDTEAF
TRBV30,TRBJ1-1,AWSVGAGGVDEAF
TRBV7-2,TRBJ2-5,ASSFPLAGGETQY
TRBV7-8,TRBJ1-1,ASSKTLNTEAF
TRBV7-8,TRBJ2-1,ASSPHYRLAENNEQF
TRBV27,TRBJ2-4,ASSSPRSGLAKNIQY
TRBV5-1,TRBJ2-3,ASSWGVSTDTQY
TRBV2,TRBJ1-4,ASSDFGHGEKLF
TRBV9,TRBJ2-2,ASSGSGKNTGELF
TRBV4-2,TRBJ2-7,ASSQADEQY